A single sample gave rise to the 4 T cell receptor beta chains below, sequenced in a study of spatial heterogeneity in lung cancer. TCRdb reprocessed the 5' RACE reads with MiXCR, giving one entry per CDR3 protein. The data hold 110,000 or so distinct CDR3 sequences, with under 14% observed a single time. As for time point: blood at routine non-recurrence follow-up after resection. This specimen consisted of PBMCs, obtained at follow-up. Receptor source: a female donor with early-stage non-small cell lung cancer.

This chain uses TRBV28 with TRBJ2-3; 10 bases map to TRBD2. From germline, CDR1 is MDHEN and CDR2 SYDVKM. Losses at the gene ends were 5 bases for V and 2 bases for J; bases not matched to a gene: 7. The length of the CDR3 is 16 residues. The CDR3 reads CASSPAGGVLTDTQYF. The CDR3 region has the DNA TGTGCCAGCAGTCCAGCGGGAGGGGTACTCACAGATACGCAGTATTTT.

There are many counts of this clonotype. V is TRBV24-1 and J is TRBJ1-2, with D hard to call. V shed 3 bases and J shed 2 bases, with 9 bases lying between them. CDR1 and CDR2 (germline): KGHDR, SFDVKD. This CDR3 contains 14 residues. CDR3 coding DNA: TGTGCCACCAGTGATACACAGTACAACTATGGCTACACCTTC. It translates to CATSDTQYNYGYTF.

The gene calls are TRBV23-1 and TRBJ2-7; D is ambiguous. TRBV23-1 is an ORF, and what it does is uncertain. The V and J ends lost 5 bases and 4 bases respectively, with 6 bases between them. This CDR3 spans 11 amino acids. CDR3 protein: CASSSLYEQYV. The CDR3 nucleotides are TGCGCCAGCAGTTCCCTATACGAGCAGTACGTC.

The gene calls are TRBV4-2 and TRBJ2-2; D may correspond to TRBD1 or TRBD2 (5 bases each). The germline gives CDR1 LGHNA, CDR2 YNFKEQ. Between the trimmed V and J ends, which lost 4 bases and 4 bases, there was a span of 16 bases. There are 16 residues in the CDR3. CDR3 DNA sequence: TGTGCCAGCAGCCGGGACCAGGGTAAGGGCACCGGGGAGCTGTTTTTT. Protein: CASSRDQGKGTGELFF.